Included here is one T cell receptor beta chain sequence, with context. The entry originates in a study of T cell repertoires in cytomegalovirus infection. The overall study: TCR beta signatures that were public indicated CMV infection and matching HLA type.

TCRdb called the reads again in MiXCR, with one record for every CDR3 protein. The sample comprises approximately 150,000 distinct CDR3 sequences, roughly 17% of which are singletons, and approximately 18% rests with the top ten. The sequence came from a human donor in good health (CMV status not recorded). Some clones in this sample may be carry-over from other donors' samples. Material: CD8+ T cells from PBMCs.

The CDR3 coding sequence is TGTGCCAGCAGACCTCTCCGGCCGCCGAACACCGGGGAGCTGTTTTTT. This sequence encodes CASRPLRPPNTGELFF. The gene calls are TRBV6-2 or TRBV6-3 and TRBJ2-2; D is unclear. The CDR3 runs to 16 residues. V dropped 6 bases and J dropped 0 bases, with 14 bases sitting between them. CDR1 MNHEY and CDR2 SVGEGT come from the germline V gene.